The rows below give T cell receptor beta chains drawn from one sample of a study of blood T cell repertoires in COVID-19. Profiled with immunoSEQ multiplex PCR; TCRdb holds only in-frame clones, not every one. The sample includes 170,000 or so clones, 87% seen only once; the top ten take about 1%. Sequencing used peripheral blood. The origin of the receptors is a woman aged 18-29 years who had recovered from COVID-19. CDR3s include the opening cysteine and the closing phenylalanine or tryptophan. The order of the fields is V gene, J gene, D gene, clone size, CDR3 protein, CDR3 DNA. A D gene is named only where the DNA matches it firmly. Clone size is not always given. Where it is, it says once, few, many or a class for expanded clones.

v_call: TRBV27; j_call: TRBJ2-7; d_call: .; clone_size: .; cdr3_aa: CASSLSPDTPPYF; cdr3_nt: TGTGCCAGCAGTTTATCCCCGGACACCCCGCCGTACTTC
v_call: TRBV27; j_call: TRBJ1-5; d_call: .; clone_size: .; cdr3_aa: CASSFMFDQPQHF; cdr3_nt: TGTGCCAGCAGTTTCATGTTTGATCAGCCCCAGCATTTT
v_call: TRBV18; j_call: TRBJ1-1; d_call: .; clone_size: once; cdr3_aa: CASSPGGEEAFF; cdr3_nt: TGTGCCAGCTCACCTGGGGGGGAGGAAGCTTTCTTT
v_call: TRBV6-5; j_call: TRBJ1-2; d_call: .; clone_size: .; cdr3_aa: CASSYSSNRGFGGYTF; cdr3_nt: TGTGCCAGCAGTTACTCGAGTAACCGGGGTTTTGGTGGCTACACCTTC
v_call: TRBV2; j_call: TRBJ2-7; d_call: .; clone_size: .; cdr3_aa: CASTLAYEQYF; cdr3_nt: TGTGCCAGCACTCTAGCCTACGAGCAGTACTTC
v_call: TRBV9; j_call: TRBJ2-3; d_call: .; clone_size: once; cdr3_aa: CASRKGGRSADTQYF; cdr3_nt: TGTGCCAGCCGAAAAGGAGGTAGATCAGCAGATACGCAGTATTTT
v_call: TRBV12-3/TRBV12-4; j_call: TRBJ1-1; d_call: .; clone_size: .; cdr3_aa: CASSSGGSTEAFF; cdr3_nt: TGTGCCAGCAGTTCGGGGGGCTCTACTGAAGCTTTCTTT
v_call: TRBV29-1; j_call: TRBJ1-1; d_call: .; clone_size: .; cdr3_aa: CSVEGGQKSEAFF; cdr3_nt: TGCAGCGTTGAAGGGGGCCAAAAGTCTGAAGCTTTCTTT
v_call: TRBV2; j_call: TRBJ1-2; d_call: TRBD1; clone_size: once; cdr3_aa: CASRGQAFNYGYTF; cdr3_nt: TGTGCCAGCAGGGGACAGGCATTTAACTATGGCTACACCTTC
v_call: TRBV5-5; j_call: TRBJ1-3; d_call: .; clone_size: .; cdr3_aa: CASTARVFRSGNTIYF; cdr3_nt: TGTGCCAGCACCGCGCGGGTATTTCGCTCTGGAAACACCATATATTTT
v_call: TRBV7-9; j_call: TRBJ2-3; d_call: .; clone_size: .; cdr3_aa: CASSTLRDTQYF; cdr3_nt: TGTGCCAGCAGCACCTTGAGGGATACGCAGTATTTT
v_call: TRBV18; j_call: TRBJ1-1; d_call: TRBD1; clone_size: .; cdr3_aa: CASSPNRGLNTEAFF; cdr3_nt: TGTGCCAGCTCACCCAACAGGGGCCTGAACACTGAAGCTTTCTTT
v_call: TRBV25-1; j_call: TRBJ1-2; d_call: .; clone_size: .; cdr3_aa: CASSDVADGYTF; cdr3_nt: TGTGCCAGCAGTGACGTAGCGGATGGCTACACCTTC
v_call: TRBV11-2; j_call: TRBJ2-1; d_call: .; clone_size: once; cdr3_aa: CASSPPGVPYNEQFF; cdr3_nt: TGTGCCAGCAGCCCGCCCGGGGTTCCCTACAATGAGCAGTTCTTC
v_call: TRBV24-1; j_call: TRBJ2-5; d_call: TRBD2; clone_size: .; cdr3_aa: CATSDKANSGKETQYF; cdr3_nt: TGTGCCACCAGTGATAAAGCCAATAGCGGGAAAGAGACCCAGTACTTC
v_call: TRBV18; j_call: TRBJ2-3; d_call: TRBD1; clone_size: .; cdr3_aa: CASSPIRTGTTDTQYF; cdr3_nt: TGTGCCAGCTCACCCATCCGGACAGGGACCACAGATACGCAGTATTTT
v_call: TRBV7-9; j_call: TRBJ2-3; d_call: TRBD2; clone_size: .; cdr3_aa: CASSLASGRVTDTQYF; cdr3_nt: TGTGCCAGCAGCTTAGCTAGCGGGAGAGTAACAGATACGCAGTATTTT
v_call: TRBV6-2/TRBV6-3; j_call: TRBJ2-3; d_call: .; clone_size: .; cdr3_aa: CASSLNSVTDTQYF; cdr3_nt: TGTGCCAGCAGTTTGAATAGTGTCACAGATACGCAGTATTTT
v_call: TRBV7-8; j_call: TRBJ1-3; d_call: .; clone_size: .; cdr3_aa: CASSSRGYSGNTIYF; cdr3_nt: TGTGCCAGCAGCTCCCGGGGGTATTCTGGAAACACCATATATTTT
v_call: TRBV5-1; j_call: TRBJ2-5; d_call: TRBD2; clone_size: .; cdr3_aa: CASNLAGGPAETQYF; cdr3_nt: TGCGCCAGCAACCTAGCGGGAGGGCCAGCCGAGACCCAGTACTTC
v_call: TRBV15; j_call: TRBJ2-5; d_call: TRBD1; clone_size: few; cdr3_aa: CATAGTGVETQYF; cdr3_nt: TGTGCCACCGCCGGGACAGGGGTAGAGACCCAGTACTTC
v_call: TRBV5-8; j_call: TRBJ1-5; d_call: TRBD1; clone_size: .; cdr3_aa: CASNRGPSQPQHF; cdr3_nt: TGTGCCAGCAACAGGGGGCCCAGTCAGCCCCAGCATTTT
v_call: TRBV2; j_call: TRBJ2-4; d_call: .; clone_size: .; cdr3_aa: CASSEASEVNIQYF; cdr3_nt: TGTGCCAGCAGTGAAGCCTCGGAGGTAAACATTCAGTACTTC
v_call: TRBV2; j_call: TRBJ2-2; d_call: TRBD2; clone_size: .; cdr3_aa: CASSVRAGGSTGELFF; cdr3_nt: TGTGCCAGCAGTGTAAGAGCGGGAGGGAGCACCGGGGAGCTGTTTTTT
v_call: TRBV5-5; j_call: TRBJ2-1; d_call: .; clone_size: .; cdr3_aa: CASSLGGLNNEQFF; cdr3_nt: TGTGCCAGCAGCTTGGGGGGACTGAACAATGAGCAGTTCTTC
v_call: TRBV4-3; j_call: TRBJ1-1; d_call: TRBD1; clone_size: .; cdr3_aa: CASSQDSGQGNTEAFF; cdr3_nt: TGCGCCAGCAGCCAAGATTCGGGACAGGGGAACACTGAAGCTTTCTTT
v_call: TRBV7-2; j_call: TRBJ2-7; d_call: .; clone_size: .; cdr3_aa: CASSLVSLYEQYF; cdr3_nt: TGTGCCAGCAGCTTAGTTTCCTTGTACGAGCAGTACTTC
v_call: TRBV5-4; j_call: TRBJ2-5; d_call: TRBD2; clone_size: .; cdr3_aa: CASSQRLAGGETQYF; cdr3_nt: TGTGCCAGCAGCCAAAGACTAGCGGGGGGAGAGACCCAGTACTTC
v_call: TRBV6-6; j_call: TRBJ1-2; d_call: TRBD1; clone_size: .; cdr3_aa: CASSGIWTGDYGYTF; cdr3_nt: TGTGCCAGCAGTGGAATCTGGACAGGGGACTATGGCTACACCTTC
v_call: TRBV7-3; j_call: TRBJ1-1; d_call: .; clone_size: .; cdr3_aa: CASSLTSEVNTEAFF; cdr3_nt: TGTGCCAGCAGCTTAACGTCAGAGGTGAACACTGAAGCTTTCTTT
v_call: TRBV2; j_call: TRBJ1-1; d_call: .; clone_size: .; cdr3_aa: CASSETGDTEAFF; cdr3_nt: TGTGCCAGCAGTGAAACGGGTGACACTGAAGCTTTCTTT
v_call: TRBV13; j_call: TRBJ2-1; d_call: TRBD1; clone_size: .; cdr3_aa: CASSSRQGTYNEQFF; cdr3_nt: TGTGCCAGCAGCTCAAGACAGGGGACCTACAATGAGCAGTTCTTC
v_call: TRBV2; j_call: TRBJ2-2; d_call: TRBD1; clone_size: .; cdr3_aa: CASSVTGLAGELFF; cdr3_nt: TGTGCCAGCAGTGTGACAGGGTTGGCCGGGGAGCTGTTTTTT
v_call: TRBV6-5; j_call: TRBJ1-2; d_call: .; clone_size: .; cdr3_aa: CASSYEGGYTF; cdr3_nt: TGTGCCAGCAGTTACGAGGGAGGCTACACCTTC
v_call: TRBV5-4; j_call: TRBJ1-4; d_call: TRBD1; clone_size: once; cdr3_aa: CASSAGTARATNEKLFF; cdr3_nt: TGTGCCAGCAGCGCGGGGACAGCCCGCGCAACTAATGAAAAACTGTTTTTT
v_call: TRBV6-1; j_call: TRBJ2-5; d_call: .; clone_size: .; cdr3_aa: CASSEWGEETQYF; cdr3_nt: TGTGCCAGCAGTGAATGGGGGGAAGAGACCCAGTACTTC
v_call: TRBV19; j_call: TRBJ1-1; d_call: TRBD1; clone_size: many; cdr3_aa: CASSGQGYPNTEAFF; cdr3_nt: TGTGCCAGTAGTGGACAGGGGTACCCGAACACTGAAGCTTTCTTT
v_call: TRBV6-5; j_call: TRBJ1-1; d_call: .; clone_size: .; cdr3_aa: CASMPIGDTEAFF; cdr3_nt: TGTGCCAGCATGCCTATCGGAGACACTGAAGCTTTCTTT
v_call: TRBV24-1; j_call: TRBJ1-5; d_call: TRBD1; clone_size: .; cdr3_aa: CATSDLAGQASRLSLRNQPQHF; cdr3_nt: TGTGCCACCAGTGATTTGGCGGGACAGGCGTCCCGATTATCTCTAAGGAATCAGCCCCAGCATTTT